The TCR beta chain under discussion was sequenced for a study of cytotoxic CD8 clonotypes in ibrutinib-treated CLL. The overall study: In all, about a dozen patients were relapsed/refractory, some 16 were treatment-naive and 17 were IGHV unmutated.

Study observations and caveats: The public clonotypes identified were infrequent and showed contraction or stability on treatment.

As to this clone: Its antigen is not identified.

Libraries were prepared by immunoSEQ multiplex PCR; TCRdb keeps only in-frame clonotypes and omits some of them. The sample holds 97,000 or so clones; 60% to 80% are singletons and the top ten take 25% to 40%. CDR1 is SGHVS and CDR2 is FQNEAQ in the germline V gene. The V and J ends lost 1 base and 7 bases respectively, with 7 bases between them. CDR3 size: 12 residues. This TCR derives from a human donor with chronic lymphocytic leukemia. The source material was PBMCs, sampled after 12 months of ibrutinib treatment. The chain joins TRBV7-8 to TRBJ1-2; D unresolved. DNA for the CDR3: TGTGCCAGCAGCTTAGGCGGAGTTGGCTACACCTTC. This gives the protein CASSLGGVGYTF.